A single sample is the source of the 3 T cell receptor beta chains below, sequenced in a study of T cell responses to AZD1222 COVID-19 vaccine. Method: immunoSEQ multiplex PCR; TCRdb's copy keeps in-frame clones and lacks some. Here the sample spans some 80,000 clones, about 74% being singletons. The sample consisted of peripheral blood, taken 28 days after the second dose of the MenACWY control vaccine. The receptor source for this set is an adult who received the MenACWY meningococcal vaccine as a control.

The V gene is TRBV9, the J gene TRBJ1-1; D is unresolved. V dropped 0 bases and J dropped 5 bases, with 11 bases sitting between them. The CDR3 totals 14 residues. CDR1 SGDLS and CDR2 YYNGEE come from the germline V gene. CDR3 in DNA: TGTGCCAGCAGCGTAGCTGCCACGAGGACTGAAGCTTTCTTT. Its protein product is CASSVAATRTEAFF.

The gene calls are TRBV5-1 and TRBJ2-2; D gene unclear. Germline V gives CDR1 SGHRS, CDR2 YFSETQ. CDR3 length: 14 amino acids. Deletions cut 0 bases from V and 0 bases from J, with 3 bases between. CDR3 in amino acids: CASSLGTNTGELFF. In nucleotides, the CDR3 is TGCGCCAGCAGCTTGGGGACGAACACCGGGGAGCTGTTTTTT.

This clone was picked up a small number of times. This rearrangement joins TRBV28 to TRBJ2-5; no definite D call. This CDR3 contains 14 residues. Per germline, CDR1 MDHEN and CDR2 SYDVKM. Trimming removed 5 bases from V and 1 base from J, with 11 bases in between. The CDR3 DNA is TGTGCCAGCAGTCTGTCCCGGGCCCAAGAGACCCAGTACTTC. Its protein product is CASSLSRAQETQYF.